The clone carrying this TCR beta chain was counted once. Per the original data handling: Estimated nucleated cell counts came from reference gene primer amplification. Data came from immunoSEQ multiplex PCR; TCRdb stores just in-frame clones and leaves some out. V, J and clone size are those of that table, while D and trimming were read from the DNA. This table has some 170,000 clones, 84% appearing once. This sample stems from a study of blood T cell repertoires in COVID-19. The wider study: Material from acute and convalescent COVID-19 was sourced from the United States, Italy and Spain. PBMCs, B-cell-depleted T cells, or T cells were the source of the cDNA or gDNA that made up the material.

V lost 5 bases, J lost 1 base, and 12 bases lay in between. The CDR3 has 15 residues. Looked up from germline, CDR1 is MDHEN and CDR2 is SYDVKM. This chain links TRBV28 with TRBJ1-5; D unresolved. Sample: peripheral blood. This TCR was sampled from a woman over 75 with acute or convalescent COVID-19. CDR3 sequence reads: CASSREGWSNQPQHF. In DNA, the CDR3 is TGTGCCAGCAGTCGGGAGGGATGGAGCAATCAGCCCCAGCATTTT.